The text below deals with one TCR beta chain. Its antigen is not identified. Each and every patient relapsed after autologous stem cell transplantation, and patients got differing brentuximab vedotin exposure. The CDR3 is 16 residues long. V gave up 5 bases and J gave up 5 bases; unmatched junction bases: 12. CDR1 and CDR2 (germline): SGHTA, FQGNSA. Libraries were prepared by immunoSEQ multiplex PCR; TCRdb keeps only in-frame clonotypes and omits some of them. The table records some 30,000 clones, 70% of them present only once. This specimen comes from a study of PD-1 blockade in classical Hodgkin lymphoma. General study results and limits: Prior therapy or disease activity may underlie the repertoire differences, whose causes remain undefined. CD4+ TCR diversity rose significantly by C4D1, and CD8+ TCR diversity did not.

V and J are TRBV7-2 and TRBJ1-5, with TRBD1 identical over 7 bases. The receptor was derived from a human donor with classical Hodgkin lymphoma. Here the sequenced sample was peripheral blood mononuclear cells (PBMCs), taken before the second cycle of nivolumab. The DNA for the CDR3 is TGTGCCAGCAGCCAGGGGGGCGTCCGACCCGATCAGCCCCAGCATTTT. The encoded protein is CASSQGGVRPDQPQHF.